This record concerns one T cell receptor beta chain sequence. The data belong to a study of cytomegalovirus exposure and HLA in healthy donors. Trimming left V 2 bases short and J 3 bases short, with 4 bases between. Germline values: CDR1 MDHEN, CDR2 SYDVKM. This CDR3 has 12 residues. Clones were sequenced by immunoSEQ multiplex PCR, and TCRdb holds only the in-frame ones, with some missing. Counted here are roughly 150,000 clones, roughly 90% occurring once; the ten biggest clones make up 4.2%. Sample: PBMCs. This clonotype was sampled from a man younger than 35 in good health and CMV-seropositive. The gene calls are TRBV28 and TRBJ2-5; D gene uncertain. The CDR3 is CASSLAKETQYF. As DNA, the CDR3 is TGTGCCAGCAGTTTAGCGAAAGAGACCCAGTACTTC.